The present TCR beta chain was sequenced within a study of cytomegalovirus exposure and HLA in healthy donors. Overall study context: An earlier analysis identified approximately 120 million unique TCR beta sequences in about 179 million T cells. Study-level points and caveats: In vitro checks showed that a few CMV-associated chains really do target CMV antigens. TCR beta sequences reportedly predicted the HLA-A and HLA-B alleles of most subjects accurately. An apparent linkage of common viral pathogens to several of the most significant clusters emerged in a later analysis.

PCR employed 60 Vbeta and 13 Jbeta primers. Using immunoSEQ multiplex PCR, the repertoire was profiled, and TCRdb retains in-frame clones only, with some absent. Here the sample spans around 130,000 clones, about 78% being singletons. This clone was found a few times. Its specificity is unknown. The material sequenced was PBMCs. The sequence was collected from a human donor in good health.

Written as DNA, the CDR3 is TGTTCGGGAGGGGCTAGCGGGAATCAAGAGACCCAGTACTTC. It yields the protein CSGGASGNQETQYF. The rearrangement uses TRBV28 and TRBJ2-5; 9 positions agree with TRBD2. From germline, CDR1 is MDHEN and CDR2 SYDVKM. There are 14 residues in the CDR3.